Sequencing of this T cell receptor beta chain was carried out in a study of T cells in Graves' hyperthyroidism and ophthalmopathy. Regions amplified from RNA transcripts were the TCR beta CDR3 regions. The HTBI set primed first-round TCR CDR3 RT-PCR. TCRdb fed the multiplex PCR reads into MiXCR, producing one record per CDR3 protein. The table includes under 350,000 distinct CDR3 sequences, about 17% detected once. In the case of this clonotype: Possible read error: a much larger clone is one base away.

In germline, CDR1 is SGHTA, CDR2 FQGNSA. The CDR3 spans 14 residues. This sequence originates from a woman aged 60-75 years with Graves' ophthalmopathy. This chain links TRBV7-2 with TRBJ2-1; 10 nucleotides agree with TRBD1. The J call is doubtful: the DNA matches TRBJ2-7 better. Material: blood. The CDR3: CASSRDRGINEQYF. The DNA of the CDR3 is TGTGCCAGCAGCCGGGACAGGGGAATCAATGAGCAGTACTTC.